What follows describes a single TCR beta chain. Antigen specificity is unknown. 5'RACE primed at constant segments yielded TCR alpha and TCR beta cDNA libraries bearing sample barcodes and UMIs. MiXCR, applied by TCRdb to the 5' RACE reads, yields one record per CDR3 protein. The sample contains around 140,000 distinct CDR3 sequences, 25% of which appear only once. This CDR3 is 17 amino acids long. The J segment lost 1 base and the V segment lost 4 bases, leaving 6 bases of the junction unmatched. The germline gives CDR1 MGHRA, CDR2 YSYEKL. These data come from a study of T-cell memory formation after mild COVID-19. Overall study: For the most part, TCR clusters were specific to one donor. Study findings and constraints: Mostly located in CM and EM were contracting CD4+ clones, with contracting CD8+ clones located in EMRA. Later expanders leaned CD4+, whereas clones that contracted between day 15 and 85 were balanced CD4/CD8.

The chain couples TRBV4-1 to TRBJ1-4; TRBD1 matches at 10 bases. The TCR comes from an adult woman who had mild COVID-19 (a few samples of this study predate the infection). Cell type and time point are not known. Sequencing used PBMCs or a T cell subset sorted from them (not recorded which). The CDR3 DNA reads as TGCGCCAGCAGCCTTTCGACAGGGGGCGAAACTAATGAAAAACTGTTTTTT. It translates to CASSLSTGGETNEKLFF.